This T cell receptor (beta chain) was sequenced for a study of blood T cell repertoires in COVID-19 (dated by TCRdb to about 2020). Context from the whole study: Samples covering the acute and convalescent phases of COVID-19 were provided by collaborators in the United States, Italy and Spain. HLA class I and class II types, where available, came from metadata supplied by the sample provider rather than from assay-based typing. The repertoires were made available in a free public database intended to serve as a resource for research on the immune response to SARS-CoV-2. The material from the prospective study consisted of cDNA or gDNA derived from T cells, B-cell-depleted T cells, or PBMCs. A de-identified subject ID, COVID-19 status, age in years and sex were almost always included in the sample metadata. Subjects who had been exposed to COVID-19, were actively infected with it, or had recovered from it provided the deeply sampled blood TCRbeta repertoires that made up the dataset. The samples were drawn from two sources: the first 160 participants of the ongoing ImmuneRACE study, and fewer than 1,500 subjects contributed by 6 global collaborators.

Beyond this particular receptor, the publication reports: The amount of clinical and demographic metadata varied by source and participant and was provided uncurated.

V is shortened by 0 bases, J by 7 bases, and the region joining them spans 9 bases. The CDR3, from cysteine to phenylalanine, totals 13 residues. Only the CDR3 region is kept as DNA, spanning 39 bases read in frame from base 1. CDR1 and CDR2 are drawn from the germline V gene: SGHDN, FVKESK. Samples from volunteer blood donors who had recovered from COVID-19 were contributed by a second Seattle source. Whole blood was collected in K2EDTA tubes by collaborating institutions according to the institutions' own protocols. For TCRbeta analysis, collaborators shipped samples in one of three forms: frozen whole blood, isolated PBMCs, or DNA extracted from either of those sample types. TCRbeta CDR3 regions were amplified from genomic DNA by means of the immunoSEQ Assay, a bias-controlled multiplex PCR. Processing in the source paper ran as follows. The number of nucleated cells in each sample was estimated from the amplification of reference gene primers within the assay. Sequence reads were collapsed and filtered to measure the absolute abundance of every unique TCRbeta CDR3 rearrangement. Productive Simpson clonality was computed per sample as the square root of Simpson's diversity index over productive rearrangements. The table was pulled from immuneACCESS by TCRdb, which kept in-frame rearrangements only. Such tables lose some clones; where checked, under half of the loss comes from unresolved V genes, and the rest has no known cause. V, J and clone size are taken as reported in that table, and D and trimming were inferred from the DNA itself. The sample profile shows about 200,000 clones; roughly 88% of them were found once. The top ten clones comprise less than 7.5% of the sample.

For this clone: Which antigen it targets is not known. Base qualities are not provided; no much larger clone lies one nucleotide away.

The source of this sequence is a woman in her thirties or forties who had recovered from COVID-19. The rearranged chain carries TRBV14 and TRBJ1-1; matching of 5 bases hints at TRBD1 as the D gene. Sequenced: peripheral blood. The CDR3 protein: CASSQDRQREAFF. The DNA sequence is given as TGTGCCAGCAGCCAAGACCGACAGCGTGAAGCTTTCTTT.